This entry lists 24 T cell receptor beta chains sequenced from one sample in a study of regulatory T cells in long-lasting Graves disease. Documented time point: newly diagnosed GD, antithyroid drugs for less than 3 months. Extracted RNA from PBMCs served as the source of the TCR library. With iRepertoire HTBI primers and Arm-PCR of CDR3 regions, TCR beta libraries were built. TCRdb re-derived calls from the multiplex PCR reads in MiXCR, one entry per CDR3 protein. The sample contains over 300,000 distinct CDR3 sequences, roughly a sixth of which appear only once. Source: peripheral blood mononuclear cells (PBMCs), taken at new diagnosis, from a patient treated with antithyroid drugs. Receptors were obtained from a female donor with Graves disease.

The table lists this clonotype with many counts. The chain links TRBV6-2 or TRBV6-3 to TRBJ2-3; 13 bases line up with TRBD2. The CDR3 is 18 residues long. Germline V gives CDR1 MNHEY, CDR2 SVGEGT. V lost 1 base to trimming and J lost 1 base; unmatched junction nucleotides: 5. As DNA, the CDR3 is TGTGCCAGCAGTTACTGGACTAGCGGGAGATCAGGCACAGATACGCAGTATTTT. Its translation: CASSYWTSGRSGTDTQYF.

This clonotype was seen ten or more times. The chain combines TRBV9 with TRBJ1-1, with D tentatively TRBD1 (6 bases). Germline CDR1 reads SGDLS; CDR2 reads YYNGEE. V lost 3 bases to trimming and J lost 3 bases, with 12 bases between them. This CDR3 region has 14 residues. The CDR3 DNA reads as TGTGCCAGCAGCGAAAAGGACAGCTACACTGAAGCTTTCTTT. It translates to CASSEKDSYTEAFF. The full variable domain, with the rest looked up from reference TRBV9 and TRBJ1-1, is DSGVTQTPKHLITATGQRVTLRCSPRSGDLSVYWYQQSLDQGLQFLIQYYNGEERAKGNILERFSAQQFPDLHSELNLSSLELGDSALYFCASSEKDSYTEAFFGQGTRLTVV.

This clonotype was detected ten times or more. CDR3: CALLLAFF. The CDR3 DNA is TGTGCCCTCCTTTTAGCTTTCTTT. The chain combines TRBV6-1 with TRBJ1-1; D call uncertain. Between the trimmed V and J ends, which lost 11 bases and 10 bases, there was a span of 8 bases. This CDR3 has 8 amino acids. CDR1 is MNHNS and CDR2 is SASEGT in the germline V gene.

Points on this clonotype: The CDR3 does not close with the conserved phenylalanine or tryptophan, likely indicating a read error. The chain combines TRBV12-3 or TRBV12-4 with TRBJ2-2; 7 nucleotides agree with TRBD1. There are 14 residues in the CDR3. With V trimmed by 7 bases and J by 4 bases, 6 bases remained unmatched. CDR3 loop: CASNPGTVTGELFS. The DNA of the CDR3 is TGTGCCAGCAATCCTGGGACAGTCACCGGGGAGCTGTTTTCT.

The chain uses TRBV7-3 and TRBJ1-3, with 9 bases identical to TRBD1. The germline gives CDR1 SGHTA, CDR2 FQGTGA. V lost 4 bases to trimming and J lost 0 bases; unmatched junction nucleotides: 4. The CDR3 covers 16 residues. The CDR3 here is CASSSRGQGSGNTIYF. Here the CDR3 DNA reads TGTGCCAGCAGCTCCCGGGGACAGGGCTCTGGAAACACCATATATTTT.

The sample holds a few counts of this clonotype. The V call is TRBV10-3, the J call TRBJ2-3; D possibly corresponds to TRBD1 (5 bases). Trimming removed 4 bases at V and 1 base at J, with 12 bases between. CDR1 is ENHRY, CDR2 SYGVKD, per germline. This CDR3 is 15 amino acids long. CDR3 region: CAISVVGAGTDTQYF. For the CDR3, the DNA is TGTGCCATCAGTGTAGTAGGGGCTGGCACAGATACGCAGTATTTT.

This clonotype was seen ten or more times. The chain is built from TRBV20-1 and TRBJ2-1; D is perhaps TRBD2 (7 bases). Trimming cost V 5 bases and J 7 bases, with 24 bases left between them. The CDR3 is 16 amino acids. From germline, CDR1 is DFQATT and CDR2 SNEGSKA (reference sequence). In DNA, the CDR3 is TGCAGTGCTGAGCGTCTGGAGGGGGGGACGGGAAATGAGCAGTTCTTC. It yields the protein CSAERLEGGTGNEQFF.

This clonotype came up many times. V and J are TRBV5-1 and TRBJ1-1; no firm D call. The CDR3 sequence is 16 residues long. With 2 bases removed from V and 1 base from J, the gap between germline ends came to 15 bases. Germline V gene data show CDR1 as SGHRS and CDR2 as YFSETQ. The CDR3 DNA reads TGCGCCAGCAGCTTAAAGGGCCCTCAGGCGAACACTGAAGCTTTCTTT. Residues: CASSLKGPQANTEAFF.

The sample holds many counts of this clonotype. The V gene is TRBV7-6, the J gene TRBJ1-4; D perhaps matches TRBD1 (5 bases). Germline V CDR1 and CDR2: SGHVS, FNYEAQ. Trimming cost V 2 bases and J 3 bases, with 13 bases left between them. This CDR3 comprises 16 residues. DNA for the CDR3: TGTGCCAGCAGCTTAAGGGGATGGCTAGCTAATGAAAAACTGTTTTTT. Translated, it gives CASSLRGWLANEKLFF.

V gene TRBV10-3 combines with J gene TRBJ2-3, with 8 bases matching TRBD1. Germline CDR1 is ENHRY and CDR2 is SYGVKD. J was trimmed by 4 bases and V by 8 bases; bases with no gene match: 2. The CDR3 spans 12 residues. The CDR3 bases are TGTGCCATCCAGGGGGCCGCAGATACGCAGTATTTT. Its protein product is CAIQGAADTQYF.

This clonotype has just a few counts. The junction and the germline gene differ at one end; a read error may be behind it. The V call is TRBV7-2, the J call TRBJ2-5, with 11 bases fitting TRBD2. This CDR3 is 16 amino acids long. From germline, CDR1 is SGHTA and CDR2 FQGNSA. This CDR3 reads CASSLVGLAGQETRYF. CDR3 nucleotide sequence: TGTGCCAGCAGCTTAGTCGGACTAGCGGGCCAAGAGACCCGGTACTTC.

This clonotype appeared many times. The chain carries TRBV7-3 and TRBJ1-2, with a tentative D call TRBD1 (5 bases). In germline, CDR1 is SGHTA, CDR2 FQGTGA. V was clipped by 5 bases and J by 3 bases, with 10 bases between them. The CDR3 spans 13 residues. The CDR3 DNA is TGTGCCAGCAGCCCCAGGGAGGACTATGGCTACACCTTC. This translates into CASSPREDYGYTF.

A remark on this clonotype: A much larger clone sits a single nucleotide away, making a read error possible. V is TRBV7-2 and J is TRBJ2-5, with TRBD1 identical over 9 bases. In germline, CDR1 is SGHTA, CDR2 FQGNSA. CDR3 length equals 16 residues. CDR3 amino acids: CASSLQSYRGREAQYF. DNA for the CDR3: TGTGCCAGCAGCTTACAGAGTTACAGGGGGCGAGAGGCCCAGTACTTC.

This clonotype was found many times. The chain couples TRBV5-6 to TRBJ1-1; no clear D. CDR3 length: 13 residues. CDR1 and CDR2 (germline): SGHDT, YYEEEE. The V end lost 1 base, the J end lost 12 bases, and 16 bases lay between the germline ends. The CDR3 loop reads CASSLSGRELSFF. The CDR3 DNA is TGTGCCAGCAGCTTGTCGGGTAGGGAACTATCTTTCTTT. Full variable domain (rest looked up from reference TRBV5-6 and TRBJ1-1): DAGVTQSPTHLIKTRGQQVTLRCSPKSGHDTVSWYQQALGQGPQFIFQYYEEEERQRGNFPDRFSGHQFPNYSSELNVNALLLGDSALYLCASSLSGRELSFFGQGTRLTVV.

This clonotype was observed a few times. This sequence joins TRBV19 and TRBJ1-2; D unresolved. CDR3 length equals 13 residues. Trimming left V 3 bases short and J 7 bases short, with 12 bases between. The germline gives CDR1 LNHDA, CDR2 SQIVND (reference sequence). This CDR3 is CASSIPVGSGYTF. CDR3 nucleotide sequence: TGTGCCAGTAGTATCCCCGTCGGGAGTGGCTACACCTTC.

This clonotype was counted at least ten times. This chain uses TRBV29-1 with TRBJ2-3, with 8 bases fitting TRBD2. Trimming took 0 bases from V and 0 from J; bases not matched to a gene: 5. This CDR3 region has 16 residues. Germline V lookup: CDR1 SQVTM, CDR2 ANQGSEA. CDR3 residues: CSVEDQLAGSTDTQYF. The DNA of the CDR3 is TGCAGCGTTGAAGATCAGCTAGCGGGTAGCACAGATACGCAGTATTTT.

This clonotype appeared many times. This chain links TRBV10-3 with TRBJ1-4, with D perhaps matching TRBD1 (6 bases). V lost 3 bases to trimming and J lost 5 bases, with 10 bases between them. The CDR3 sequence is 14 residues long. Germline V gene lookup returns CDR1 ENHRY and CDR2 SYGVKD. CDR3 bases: TGTGCCATCAGTGATCAGGGGCGGAATGAAAAACTGTTTTTT. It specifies CAISDQGRNEKLFF.

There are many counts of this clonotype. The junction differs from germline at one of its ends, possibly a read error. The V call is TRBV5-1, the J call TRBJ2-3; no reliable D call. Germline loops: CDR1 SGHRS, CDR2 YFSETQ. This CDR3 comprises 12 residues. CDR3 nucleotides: TGTGCCAGCAGCTTGAGTGCAGATACGCAGTATTTT. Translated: CASSLSADTQYF.

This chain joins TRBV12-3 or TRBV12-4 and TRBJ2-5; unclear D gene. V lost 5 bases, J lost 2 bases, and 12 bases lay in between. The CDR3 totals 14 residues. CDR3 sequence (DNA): TGTGCCAGCAGTCCCCCAATGGGGCAAGAGACCCAGTACTTC. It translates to CASSPPMGQETQYF.

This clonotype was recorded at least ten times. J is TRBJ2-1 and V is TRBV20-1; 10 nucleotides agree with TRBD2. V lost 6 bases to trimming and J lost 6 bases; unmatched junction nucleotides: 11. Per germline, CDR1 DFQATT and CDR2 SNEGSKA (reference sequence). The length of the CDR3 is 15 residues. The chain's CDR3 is CSASRASGSPNEQFF. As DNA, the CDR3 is TGCAGTGCAAGCAGGGCTAGCGGGAGCCCCAATGAGCAGTTCTTC.

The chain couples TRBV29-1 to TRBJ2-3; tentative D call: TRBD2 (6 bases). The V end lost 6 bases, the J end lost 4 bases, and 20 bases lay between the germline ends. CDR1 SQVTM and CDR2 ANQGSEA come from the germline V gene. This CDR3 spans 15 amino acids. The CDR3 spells CSVGGTGGSADTQYF. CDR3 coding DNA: TGCAGCGTCGGGGGTACAGGAGGGAGCGCAGATACGCAGTATTTT.

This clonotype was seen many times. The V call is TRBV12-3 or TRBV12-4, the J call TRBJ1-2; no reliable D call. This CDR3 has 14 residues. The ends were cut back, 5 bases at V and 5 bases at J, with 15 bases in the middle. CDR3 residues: CASSPRTVSYGYTF. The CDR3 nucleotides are TGTGCCAGCAGTCCTCGGACGGTTTCTTATGGCTACACCTTC.

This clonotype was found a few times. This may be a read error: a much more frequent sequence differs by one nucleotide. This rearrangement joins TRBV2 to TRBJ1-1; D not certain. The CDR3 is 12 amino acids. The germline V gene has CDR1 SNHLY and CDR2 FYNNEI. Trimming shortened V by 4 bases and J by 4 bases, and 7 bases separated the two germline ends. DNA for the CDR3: TGTGCCAGCAGTGTTCTGAGCACTGAAGCTTTCTTT. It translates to CASSVLSTEAFF.

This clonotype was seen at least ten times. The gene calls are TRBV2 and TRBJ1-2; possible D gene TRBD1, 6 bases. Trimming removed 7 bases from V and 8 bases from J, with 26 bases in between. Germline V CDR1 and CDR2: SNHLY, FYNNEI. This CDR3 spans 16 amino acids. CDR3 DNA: TGTGCCAGCAAGGTCGGAACCGGGGGGGCGTCGAGAGGCTACACCTTC. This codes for CASKVGTGGASRGYTF.